Below, one TCR beta chain is given with its context. Its antigen is as yet unknown. Sequencing was performed with immunoSEQ multiplex PCR; in TCRdb, only in-frame clones are kept and a portion is missing. Of under 150,000 clones listed, 92% were seen once; the top ten hold 3% to 4%. The germline gives CDR1 SGHTA, CDR2 FQGNSA. Trimming took off 4 bases at V and 3 bases at J, with 6 bases between the two ends. This CDR3 contains 13 residues. The sample comes from a study of T cell responses to AZD1222 COVID-19 vaccine. General study results and limits: Nearly half of spike-specific TCRs reportedly target variant regions that are unmutated in the B.1.351 and B.1.1.7 variants. The donor group comprised mostly white British people and more females; the analysis possibly underestimated clonal diversity. Repertoires were obtained only post-peak T cell response. Researchers report vaccine-associated CD4 TCRs spanning spike, with dominance at 160-218 and 743-854.

This chain uses TRBV7-2 with TRBJ2-2; D not resolved. This receptor was taken from an adult who received the AZD1222 COVID-19 vaccine. The sample here was peripheral blood, taken 28 days after the second AZD1222 dose. The CDR3 region has the DNA TGTGCCAGCAGCTGGTCGTACACCGGGGAGCTGTTTTTT. Protein: CASSWSYTGELFF.